The rows below give T cell receptor beta chains drawn from one sample of a study of T-cell reconstitution after alpha-beta-depleted transplantation in children. TCRdb analysed the PCR reads with MiXCR anew, one entry per CDR3 protein. The sample yields about 400,000 distinct CDR3 sequences, 20% seen once. This sample comprised PBMCs from the stem cell graft donor, obtained from the stem cell graft. The receptor set was obtained from a human donor who donated a stem cell graft to a child with acute myeloid leukemia. CDR3s include the opening cysteine and the closing phenylalanine or tryptophan. Each record gives: CDR3 DNA, CDR3 protein, V gene, clone size, J gene, D gene. The D gene is left open where the match is weak. Clone size, where shown, is once, few, many, or a class for clones that have expanded.

TGTGCCAGCAGTTTGGAGGGGGCTAGCTCTTTGGTTCAGTTCTTC,CASSLEGASSLVQFF,TRBV12-3/TRBV12-4,many,TRBJ2-1,.
TGTGCCAGCAGTTTAGTTCGTTACGAGCAGTACTTC,CASSLVRYEQYF,TRBV12-3/TRBV12-4,many,TRBJ2-7,.
TGTGCCACCTCTGGGGGGTTGGCCAAAAACATTCAGTACTTC,CATSGGLAKNIQYF,TRBV28,.,TRBJ2-4,.
TGTGCCAGCACCATGGATTGGGGCACAGATACGCAGTATTTT,CASTMDWGTDTQYF,TRBV7-9,few,TRBJ2-3,.
TGTGCCAGCAGCTTATCGAAGTGGGGGGAACCCCCCTACAATGAGCAGTTCTTC,CASSLSKWGEPPYNEQFF,TRBV7-2,few,TRBJ2-1,.
TGTGCCAGCTCACCTTCGGGACAGATGAACACTGAAGCTTTCTTT,CASSPSGQMNTEAFF,TRBV18,few,TRBJ1-1,TRBD1
TGCAGCGCCCTCGGGGACTACCGCGAGCAGTACTTC,CSALGDYREQYF,TRBV29-1,many,TRBJ2-7,TRBD2
TGTGCCAGCAGTGAACCAACTAGCGGAGAGACCCAGTACTTC,CASSEPTSGETQYF,TRBV25-1,.,TRBJ2-5,TRBD2
TGCAGTGCTAGAGATCCGGCGGGAGGAGCTTACAATGAGCAGTTCTTC,CSARDPAGGAYNEQFF,TRBV20-1,many,TRBJ2-1,TRBD2
TGCGCCAGCAGCCAAGTCTCCCCCGGGGGCGAGCAGTACTTC,CASSQVSPGGEQYF,TRBV4-1,.,TRBJ2-7,.
TGCAGTACTCTTAACCGGGACTCAAGCTCCTACAATGAGCAGTTCTTC,CSTLNRDSSSYNEQFF,TRBV29-1,.,TRBJ2-1,.
TGTGCCAGCAGCCCCGGGACAGGGGTATGGAGTAATGAGCAGTTCTTC,CASSPGTGVWSNEQFF,TRBV7-9,few,TRBJ2-1,TRBD1
TGTGCCAGCAGTTTAGCGGGGAATTCGGCTTTCTTT,CASSLAGNSAFF,TRBV28,few,TRBJ1-1,.
TGCAGTGCTAGGCCACACTTGCCTAGTAGTGGCACAGATACGCAGTATTTT,CSARPHLPSSGTDTQYF,TRBV20-1,many,TRBJ2-3,.
TGCAGCGCCGAGGACGGTAGCTACAATGAGCAGTTCTTC,CSAEDGSYNEQFF,TRBV29-1,.,TRBJ2-1,.
TGTGCCAGCAGGCCCCAGGGGTACAATGAGCAGTTCTTC,CASRPQGYNEQFF,TRBV12-3/TRBV12-4,.,TRBJ2-1,.
TGTGCCAGCAGTTTTCACGGGACTAGCGGTATCACAGATACGCAGTATTTT,CASSFHGTSGITDTQYF,TRBV27,few,TRBJ2-3,TRBD2
TGTGCCAGCAGTTGGGCGCAGGGGGGGAACACCGGGGAGCTGTTTTTT,CASSWAQGGNTGELFF,TRBV12-3/TRBV12-4,many,TRBJ2-2,.
TGTGCCAGCAGCCTGCCCTTGGGATTGGAGTCCTACGAGCAGTACTTC,CASSLPLGLESYEQYF,TRBV5-5,.,TRBJ2-7,.
TGCGCCAGCAGCTGGACGGACAGGGAGCAGTTCTTC,CASSWTDREQFF,TRBV5-1,few,TRBJ2-1,TRBD1
TGCGCCAGCTGCACCGGAGGGCTAGCGGGAGAAGGGGTTTGGTGCGAGCAGTACTTC,CASCTGGLAGEGVWCEQYF,TRBV23-1,few,TRBJ2-7,TRBD2
TGTGCCACCAGCAGTTCCCCTTTGGCTCGATCGGACTACGAGCAGTACTTC,CATSSSPLARSDYEQYF,TRBV15,few,TRBJ2-7,.
TGTGCCATCAGTGAGGACAGGGGGGAAGAGACCCAGTACTTC,CAISEDRGEETQYF,TRBV10-3,few,TRBJ2-5,TRBD1
TGCAGCGTTGAAGGGGCTAGTTTGGCCTTGGTTTACAATGAGCAGTTCTTC,CSVEGASLALVYNEQFF,TRBV29-1,many,TRBJ2-1,.
TGCAGCGTTAAAACTAGCGGGAGCTTCTACACCGGGGAGCTGTTTTTT,CSVKTSGSFYTGELFF,TRBV29-1,few,TRBJ2-2,TRBD2
TGTGCCAGCAGCTCTGGTGAGACTAGCACAGATACGCAGTATTTT,CASSSGETSTDTQYF,TRBV7-3,many,TRBJ2-3,.
TGCGCCAGCAGCTTGAGGGACAGAAACATTCAGTACTTC,CASSLRDRNIQYF,TRBV5-1,.,TRBJ2-4,TRBD1
TGCAGCGTTGAAGGCGTAGTGAACACCGGGGAGCTGTTTTTT,CSVEGVVNTGELFF,TRBV29-1,.,TRBJ2-2,.
TGTGCCATCAGTGCACAGCTAGAGACCCAGTACTTC,CAISAQLETQYF,TRBV10-3,many,TRBJ2-5,.
TGTGCCAGCAGCTTAGGCCAGGGCTGGGGTACGCAGTATTTT,CASSLGQGWGTQYF,TRBV7-9,.,TRBJ2-3,.
TGTGCCAGCAGCCCAGGGCTGGGACAGGGTCGAGGTAATGAGCAGTTCTTC,CASSPGLGQGRGNEQFF,TRBV12-3/TRBV12-4,few,TRBJ2-1,TRBD1
TGTGCCAGCAGTTACTCGAGACAGGCCATCTCTGGGGCCAACGTCCTGACTTTC,CASSYSRQAISGANVLTF,TRBV6-2/TRBV6-3,few,TRBJ2-6,.